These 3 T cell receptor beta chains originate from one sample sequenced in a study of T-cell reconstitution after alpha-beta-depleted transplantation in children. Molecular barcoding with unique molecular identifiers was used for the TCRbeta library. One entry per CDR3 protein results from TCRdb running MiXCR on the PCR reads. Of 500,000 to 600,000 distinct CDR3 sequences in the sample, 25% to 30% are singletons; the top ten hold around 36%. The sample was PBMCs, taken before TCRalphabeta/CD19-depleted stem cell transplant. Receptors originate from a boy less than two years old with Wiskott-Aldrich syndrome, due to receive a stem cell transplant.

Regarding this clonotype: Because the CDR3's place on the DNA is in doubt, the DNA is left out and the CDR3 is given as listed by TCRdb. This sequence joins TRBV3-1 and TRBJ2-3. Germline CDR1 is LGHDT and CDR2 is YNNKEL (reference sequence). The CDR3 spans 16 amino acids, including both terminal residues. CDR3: CASSHLGTGNTDTQYF.

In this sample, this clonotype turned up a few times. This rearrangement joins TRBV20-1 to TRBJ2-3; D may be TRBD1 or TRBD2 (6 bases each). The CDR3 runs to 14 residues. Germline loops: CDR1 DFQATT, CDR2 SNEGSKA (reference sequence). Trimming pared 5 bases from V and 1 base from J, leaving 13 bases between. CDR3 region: CSAEGGTGTDTQYF. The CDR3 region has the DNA TGCAGTGCTGAGGGGGGAACGGGCACAGATACGCAGTATTTT.

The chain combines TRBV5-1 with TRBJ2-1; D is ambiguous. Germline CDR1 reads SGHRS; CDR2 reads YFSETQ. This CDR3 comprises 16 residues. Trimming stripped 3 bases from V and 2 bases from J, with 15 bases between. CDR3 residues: CASSSTTIGAYNEQFF. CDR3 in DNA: TGCGCCAGCAGCTCCACAACTATTGGGGCCTACAATGAGCAGTTCTTC.